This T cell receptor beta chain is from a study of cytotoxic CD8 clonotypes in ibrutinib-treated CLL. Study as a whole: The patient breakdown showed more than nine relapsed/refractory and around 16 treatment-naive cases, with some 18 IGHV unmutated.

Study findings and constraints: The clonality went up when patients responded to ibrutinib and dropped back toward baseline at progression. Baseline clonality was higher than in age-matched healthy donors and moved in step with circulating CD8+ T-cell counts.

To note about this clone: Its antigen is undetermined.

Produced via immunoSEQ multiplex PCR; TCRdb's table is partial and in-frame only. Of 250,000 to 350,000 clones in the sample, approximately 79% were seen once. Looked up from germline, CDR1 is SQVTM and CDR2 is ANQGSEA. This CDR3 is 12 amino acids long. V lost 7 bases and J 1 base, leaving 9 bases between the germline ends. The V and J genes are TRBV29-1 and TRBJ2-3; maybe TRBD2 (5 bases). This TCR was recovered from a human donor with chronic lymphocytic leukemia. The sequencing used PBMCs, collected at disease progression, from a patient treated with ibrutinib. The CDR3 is CSEAGGTDTQYF. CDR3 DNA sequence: TGCAGCGAGGCGGGTGGCACAGATACGCAGTATTTT.